This passage covers 29 T cell receptor beta chains from one sample sequenced in a study of blood T cells in healthy people across ages. Through a sample-barcoded 5' primer and a J-beta primer mix, a second PCR was run for roughly 6 to 11 cycles. MiXCR was run by TCRdb on the 5' RACE reads, yielding one entry per CDR3 protein. The profile shows about 970,000 distinct CDR3 sequences, just over 50% of them singletons. The sequenced sample was blood. The source is a woman aged 60 to 75 in good health.

The chain employs TRBV9 and TRBJ2-7, with 9 bases aligning to TRBD2. Germline CDR1 SGDLS, CDR2 YYNGEE. J was trimmed by 5 bases and V by 2 bases; bases with no gene match: 8. The CDR3 sequence is 15 residues long. The chain's CDR3 is CASSVATSGRDEQYF. The CDR3 DNA reads TGTGCCAGCAGCGTTGCGACTAGCGGCAGGGACGAGCAGTACTTC.

V and J are TRBV13 and TRBJ2-1; 7 bases agree with TRBD2. Germline V gene lookup returns CDR1 PRHDT and CDR2 FYEKMQ (reference sequence). The V segment lost 8 bases and the J segment 2 bases; nucleotides outside the gene matches: 3. CDR3 length equals 13 residues. As DNA, the CDR3 is TGTGCCAGCGGGAGGGCCGCCTACAATGAGCAGTTCTTC. Translating gives CASGRAAYNEQFF.

Turning to this clonotype: A read error may explain this, as a much larger clone is one base away. This sequence joins TRBV4-2 and TRBJ2-5; the D gene is possibly TRBD1 (6 bases). CDR1 is LGHNA and CDR2 is YNFKEQ in the germline V gene. CDR3 size: 15 residues. V shed 3 bases and J shed 4 bases, with 15 bases lying between them. The CDR3 loop is CASSQIQGTRETQYF. DNA for the CDR3: TGTGCCAGCAGCCAGATCCAGGGGACCCGAGAGACCCAGTACTTC.

This clonotype was detected only once. Written as DNA, the CDR3 is TGTGCTACTACTCGCACAGATACGCAGTATTTT. Protein: CATTRTDTQYF. The chain combines TRBV11-2 with TRBJ2-3; D call uncertain. CDR3 size: 11 residues. In germline, CDR1 is SGHAT, CDR2 FQNNGV. The variable domain in full, with the rest retrieved from reference TRBV11-2 and TRBJ2-3, is EAGVAQSPRYKIIEKRQSVAFWCNPISGHATLYWYQQILGQGPKLLIQFQNNGVVDDSQLPKDRFSAERLKGVDSTLKIQPAKLEDSAVYLCATTRTDTQYFGPGTRLTVL.

The chain links TRBV28 to TRBJ2-1, with no clear D. CDR3 length: 15 amino acids. V gave up 7 bases and J gave up 0 bases, with 13 bases separating them. Germline lookup yields CDR1 MDHEN and CDR2 SYDVKM. The CDR3, as DNA: TGTGCCAGCACCCCAGACCCGAGCTCCTACAATGAGCAGTTCTTC. Encoded protein: CASTPDPSSYNEQFF.

This clonotype has only one observation. The chain couples TRBV28 to TRBJ1-5, with D unclear. V gave up 11 bases and J gave up 2 bases, with 13 bases separating them. Germline CDR1 reads MDHEN; CDR2 reads SYDVKM. The CDR3 length is 13 residues. CDR3 sequence (DNA): TGTGCCGGCACACAGCAGCGCAATCAGCCCCAGCATTTT. This gives the protein CAGTQQRNQPQHF.

The chain carries TRBV25-1 and TRBJ2-7; no reliable D call. CDR1 and CDR2 (germline): MGHDK, SYGVNS. This CDR3 is built from 13 residues. V lost 5 bases and J 3 bases, leaving 11 bases between the germline ends. CDR3 amino acids: CASSSIGFYEQYF. Here the CDR3 DNA reads TGTGCCAGCAGTTCTATAGGGTTCTACGAGCAGTACTTC.

The V call is TRBV5-5, the J call TRBJ2-3, with D possibly matching TRBD1 (6 bases). CDR1 is SGHKS, CDR2 YYEKEE, per germline (reference sequence). This CDR3 is built from 17 residues. The ends were cut back, 4 bases at V and 0 bases at J, with 18 bases in the middle. The CDR3 loop reads CASSRMITGYSTDTQYF. The CDR3 DNA sequence: TGTGCCAGCAGCCGGATGATCACAGGGTATAGCACAGATACGCAGTATTTT.

This clonotype was counted only a few times. This chain joins TRBV6-1 and TRBJ2-3; TRBD2 matches 7 bases. V shed 7 bases, J shed 0 bases, and the junction held 7 bases outside the gene matches. CDR3 size: 15 residues. Per germline, CDR1 MNHNS and CDR2 SASEGT. CDR3 loop: CASNPSGMSTDTQYF. The CDR3 nucleotides read TGTGCCAGCAACCCCAGCGGGATGAGCACAGATACGCAGTATTTT.

This chain joins TRBV28 and TRBJ1-2; D is unresolved. The CDR3 runs 16 residues. Germline assignment: CDR1 MDHEN and CDR2 SYDVKM. The CDR3 sequence: CPPKAPITACSCGYTF. The CDR3 DNA sequence: TGTCCCCCCAAAGCCCCCATCACGGCTTGTTCCTGTGGCTACACCTTC.

The chain joins TRBV14 to TRBJ2-7, with D perhaps given as TRBD1 or TRBD2 (6 bases each). V was clipped by 3 bases and J by 3 bases, with 9 bases between them. The germline CDR1 and CDR2 sequences are SGHDN and FVKESK. This CDR3 is 13 amino acids long. The CDR3 nucleotides are TGTGCCAGCAGCCAGCGGGACAACTACGAGCAGTACTTC. Its translation: CASSQRDNYEQYF.

The J gene is TRBJ2-5, the V gene TRBV5-5; 14 positions agree with TRBD2. The V segment lost 4 bases and the J segment 2 bases; nucleotides outside the gene matches: 13. There are 19 residues in the CDR3. Per the germline V gene, CDR1 is SGHKS and CDR2 is YYEKEE (reference sequence). CDR3 sequence (DNA): TGTGCCAGCAGCCCAGGGACTAGCGGGAGAGTGGGGTTACAAGAGACCCAGTACTTC. It codes for CASSPGTSGRVGLQETQYF.

The chain has TRBV24-1 and TRBJ2-5; 8 nucleotides line up with TRBD2. The J call may not be correct, given that the DNA end is closer to TRBJ2-7. In germline, CDR1 is KGHDR, CDR2 SFDVKD. CDR3 length: 16 residues. The CDR3 region has the DNA TGTGCCACCAGTGACCCGGGACTAGAGGGGACCTACGAGCAGTACTTC. Its translation is CATSDPGLEGTYEQYF.

The J gene is TRBJ2-7, the V gene TRBV28; D unresolved. Trimming shortened V by 3 bases and J by 2 bases, and 8 bases separated the two germline ends. Germline V gene sequence: CDR1 MDHEN, CDR2 SYDVKM. This CDR3 region has 13 residues. The CDR3 sequence: CASSFTSAYEQYF. CDR3 bases: TGTGCCAGCAGTTTCACGTCCGCCTACGAGCAGTACTTC.

This chain links TRBV6-5 with TRBJ2-1; TRBD2 aligns across 7 bases. Germline lookup yields CDR1 MNHEY and CDR2 SVGAGI. The V segment lost 2 bases and the J segment 9 bases; nucleotides outside the gene matches: 7. There are 14 residues in the CDR3. The CDR3 is CASSYPGLGGEQFF. The CDR3 bases are TGTGCCAGCAGTTACCCAGGACTAGGTGGTGAGCAGTTCTTC.

The chain links TRBV28 to TRBJ2-1; the match to TRBD2 covers 12 bases. V dropped 8 bases and J dropped 6; count of bases not matched to a gene: 14. Germline CDR1 MDHEN, CDR2 SYDVKM. The CDR3 has 17 residues. The CDR3 reads CASWPLAGGPRLNEQFF. The CDR3 nucleotides are TGTGCCAGCTGGCCCCTAGCGGGAGGGCCCCGTCTCAATGAGCAGTTCTTC. Full variable domain (outside the CDR3, taken from reference TRBV28 and TRBJ2-1): DVKVTQSSRYLVKRTGEKVFLECVQDMDHENMFWYRQDPGLGLRLIYFSYDVKMKEKGDIPEGYSVSREKKERFSLILESASTNQTSMYLCASWPLAGGPRLNEQFFGPGTRLTVL.

This chain uses TRBV7-3 with TRBJ2-7; D may be TRBD1 or TRBD2 (6 bases each). The germline V gene encodes CDR1 SGHTA and CDR2 FQGTGA. The CDR3 consists of 15 residues. V lost 2 bases, J lost 7 bases, and 18 bases lay in between. The CDR3 protein is CASSLGGGTQGEQYF. The CDR3 DNA follows: TGTGCCAGCAGCTTAGGAGGCGGGACACAGGGAGAGCAGTACTTC.

In its sample, this clonotype was seen a few times. The chain employs TRBV9 and TRBJ2-7; no reliable D call. Germline CDR1 is SGDLS and CDR2 is YYNGEE. CDR3 length: 14 residues. V lost 0 bases and J lost 0, with 7 bases in between. In nucleotides, the CDR3 is TGTGCCAGCAGCGTAGGGGCAAGCTCCTACGAGCAGTACTTC. Protein sequence: CASSVGASSYEQYF.

The rearrangement links TRBV6-6 to TRBJ2-4; D unclear. Judging by the DNA end, TRBJ2-7 fits better; the J call may be wrong. The CDR3 is 12 residues long. The germline CDR1 and CDR2 sequences are MNHNY and SVGAGI (reference sequence). This CDR3 reads CASTGVDYEQYF. The CDR3 nucleotides are TGTGCCAGCACCGGTGTTGACTACGAGCAGTACTTC.

This clonotype was observed many times. V is TRBV28 and J is TRBJ2-5; 11 bases map to TRBD1. Per the germline V gene, CDR1 is MDHEN and CDR2 is SYDVKM. V lost 5 bases, J lost 7 bases, and 18 bases stayed unmatched. The CDR3 is 18 amino acids. CDR3 DNA: TGTGCCAGCAGTCCGACCTGGACAGGGGGCGTTTTGGGTGGGACCCAGTACTTC. This encodes CASSPTWTGGVLGGTQYF.

V and J are TRBV9 and TRBJ2-5; TRBD1 is a possible D gene (6 bases). V was trimmed by 6 bases and J by 2 bases, leaving 11 bases between them. The CDR3 extends over 13 amino acids. CDR1 SGDLS and CDR2 YYNGEE come from the germline V gene. Here the CDR3 reads CASNQGSQETQYF. In DNA form, the CDR3 reads TGTGCCAGCAACCAGGGGTCACAAGAGACCCAGTACTTC.

The chain recombines TRBV6-2 or TRBV6-3 with TRBJ2-7; D is perhaps TRBD1 (6 bases). Per the germline V gene, CDR1 is MNHEY and CDR2 is SVGEGT. The V gene lost 0 bases and the J gene lost 9 bases, with 21 bases spanning the gap. The CDR3 length is 16 residues. In nucleotides, the CDR3 is TGTGCCAGCAGTTACTCGATCGGCTACGGCAGAGGGGGGCAGTACTTC. Translated, it gives CASSYSIGYGRGGQYF.

This clonotype was observed a handful of times. The chain employs TRBV12-3 or TRBV12-4 and TRBJ2-5; D possibly uses TRBD1 or TRBD2 (5 bases each). This CDR3 region has 15 residues. Trimming pared 4 bases from V and 4 bases from J, leaving 16 bases between. The CDR3 reads CASSSWDLGLETQYF. CDR3 coding DNA: TGTGCCAGCAGTTCCTGGGACCTGGGGCTAGAGACCCAGTACTTC.

There are a few counts of this clonotype. The J gene is TRBJ2-1, the V gene TRBV7-2, with D possibly being TRBD1 (5 bases). Germline-derived CDR1 and CDR2 are SGHTA and FQGNSA. Trimming shortened V by 1 base and J by 0 bases, and 10 bases separated the two germline ends. The CDR3 is 16 amino acids. The CDR3 sequence: CASSLVGQGSYNEQFF. The CDR3 coding sequence is TGTGCCAGCAGCTTAGTCGGGCAGGGCTCCTACAATGAGCAGTTCTTC.

The chain recombines TRBV28 with TRBJ2-1; the match to TRBD1 covers 8 bases. Per germline, CDR1 MDHEN and CDR2 SYDVKM. This CDR3 comprises 12 residues. J lost 7 bases, V lost 7 bases, and 3 bases had no gene match. The CDR3: CASTDRVNEQFF. CDR3 in DNA: TGTGCCAGCACGGACAGGGTAAATGAGCAGTTCTTC.

The V call is TRBV9, the J call TRBJ2-1, with D perhaps matching TRBD1 or TRBD2 (5 bases each). Germline assignment: CDR1 SGDLS and CDR2 YYNGEE. The CDR3 totals 15 residues. V dropped 3 bases and J dropped 8 bases, with 18 bases sitting between them. The CDR3 coding sequence is TGTGCCAGCAGCGGAATTAGGGACCCCTCCCATGAGCAGTTCTTC. Residues: CASSGIRDPSHEQFF.

The gene calls are TRBV7-8 and TRBJ2-7, with 12 bases lining up with TRBD2. The trim removed 2 bases at V and 6 bases at J, leaving 5 bases unmatched. The length of the CDR3 is 15 residues. CDR1 is SGHVS, CDR2 FQNEAQ, per germline. CDR3 in amino acids: CASSLRLAGVGEQYF. For the CDR3, the DNA is TGTGCCAGCAGCTTACGACTAGCGGGAGTTGGCGAGCAGTACTTC.

This clonotype turned up a few times. The chain links TRBV29-1 to TRBJ2-2; TRBD1 matches 10 bases. The CDR3 spans 17 residues. The J segment lost 5 bases and the V segment lost 4 bases, leaving 13 bases of the junction unmatched. Germline values: CDR1 SQVTM, CDR2 ANQGSEA. For the CDR3, the DNA is TGCAGCGTTGCTCCGGGACAGGGGCGAGAAAGTACCGGGGAGCTGTTTTTT. Its protein product is CSVAPGQGRESTGELFF.

The chain combines TRBV6-1 with TRBJ2-4; D gene unclear. Germline V gene lookup returns CDR1 MNHNS and CDR2 SASEGT. This CDR3 has 14 amino acids. Trimming took 4 bases from V and 9 from J, leaving 16 bases between them. DNA of the CDR3: TGTGCCAGCAGTGTGACGGTGACGGTTCTCATTCAGTACTTC. It codes for CASSVTVTVLIQYF.